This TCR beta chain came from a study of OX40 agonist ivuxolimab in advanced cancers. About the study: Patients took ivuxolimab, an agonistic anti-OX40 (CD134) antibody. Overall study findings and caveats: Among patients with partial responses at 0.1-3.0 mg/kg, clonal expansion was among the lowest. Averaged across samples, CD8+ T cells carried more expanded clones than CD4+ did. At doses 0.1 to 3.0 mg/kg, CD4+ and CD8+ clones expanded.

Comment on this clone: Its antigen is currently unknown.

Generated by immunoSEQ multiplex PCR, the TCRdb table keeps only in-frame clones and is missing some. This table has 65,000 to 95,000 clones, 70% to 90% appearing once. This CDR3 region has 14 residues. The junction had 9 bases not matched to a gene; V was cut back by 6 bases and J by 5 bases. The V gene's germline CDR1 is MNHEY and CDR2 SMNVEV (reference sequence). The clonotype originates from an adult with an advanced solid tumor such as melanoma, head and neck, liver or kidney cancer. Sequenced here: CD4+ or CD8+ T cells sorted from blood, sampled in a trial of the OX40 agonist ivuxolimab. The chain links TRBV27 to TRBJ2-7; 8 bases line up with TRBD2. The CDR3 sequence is CASSPGTSVNEQYF. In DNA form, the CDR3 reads TGTGCCAGCAGCCCCGGGACTAGTGTTAACGAGCAGTACTTC.